The text below deals with one T cell receptor (beta chain). Its antigen is undetermined. The data were taken from a study of long-term antiretroviral therapy in people with HIV. Study-wide findings and caveats: Clonotypes expanded prior to ART showed repertoire dominance at all sampled time points. Investigators report no available data on ART adherence, viral resistance or therapy changes.

Survey level was the resolution at which the v3.0 immunoSEQ assay ran. Some clones are missing from TCRdb's copy, which holds only in-frame ones; the method was immunoSEQ multiplex PCR. The table shows 25,000 to 30,000 clones, with approximately 90% occurring only once. The germline V gene encodes CDR1 SQVTM and CDR2 ANQGSEA. V lost 3 bases, J lost 4 bases, and 7 bases lay in between. This CDR3 is 11 amino acids long. The chain combines TRBV29-1 with TRBJ2-7; no definite D call. The source of this sequence is a woman between 18 and 30 years old with HIV. Sequencing was performed on unsorted PBMCs, taken 0.5 years after starting antiretroviral therapy. This CDR3 is CSVETGYEQYF. In nucleotides, the CDR3 is TGCAGCGTTGAGACCGGTTACGAGCAGTACTTC.